The next 30 T cell receptor beta chains were all read from a single sample in a study of blood T cell repertoires in COVID-19. Assay: immunoSEQ multiplex PCR; the TCRdb copy retains only in-frame clones and omits some. The table records about 31,000 clones, 90% of them present only once. Sequenced material: peripheral blood. Receptor source: a man between 65 and 85 years old with active or convalescent COVID-19.

This clone has only one observation. Different DNA sequences within this sample yield the same CDR3. The chain links TRBV7-2 to TRBJ2-3; D is perhaps TRBD2 (5 bases). CDR3 size: 14 residues. The V end was cut by 5 bases, the J end by 0 bases, with 9 bases between. CDR1 is SGHTA, CDR2 FQGNSA, per germline. CDR3 coding DNA: TGTGCCAGCAGCCCGGGCGGGAGCACAGATACGCAGTATTTT. This codes for CASSPGGSTDTQYF.

The count of this clone is one. The chain is built from TRBV29-1 and TRBJ1-1; D is perhaps TRBD1 (6 bases). The CDR3 has 16 residues. Trimming took off 8 bases at V and 3 bases at J, with 25 bases between the two ends. Germline CDR1 SQVTM, CDR2 ANQGSEA. The CDR3 region is CSSWGGGGGWDTEAFF. DNA for the CDR3: TGCAGCTCGTGGGGGGGCGGGGGAGGATGGGACACTGAAGCTTTCTTT.

The J gene is TRBJ1-4, the V gene TRBV27; unclear D gene. CDR1 and CDR2 (germline): MNHEY, SMNVEV (reference sequence). The CDR3 is 14 residues long. V lost 5 bases and J lost 10, with 17 bases in between. CDR3 coding DNA: TGTGCCAGCAGTCCCAGGATGTATGACGGAAAACTGTTTTTT. It is translated as CASSPRMYDGKLFF.

This chain connects TRBV30 to TRBJ1-1; D gene uncertain. V was pared by 0 bases and J by 0 bases, with 8 bases between. Germline V gene lookup returns CDR1 GTSNPN and CDR2 SVGIG (reference sequence). The CDR3 has 14 amino acids. DNA of the CDR3: TGTGCCTGGAGTGTAGTCAGGTTGAACACTGAAGCTTTCTTT. The encoded protein is CAWSVVRLNTEAFF.

The V and J genes are TRBV5-1 and TRBJ1-1, with D maybe TRBD1 (5 bases). The CDR3 is 14 amino acids. Germline-derived CDR1 and CDR2 are SGHRS and YFSETQ. V lost 0 bases and J lost 0, with 6 bases in between. The CDR3 loop reads CASSLGGLNTEAFF. The CDR3 DNA is TGCGCCAGCAGCTTGGGGGGCCTGAACACTGAAGCTTTCTTT.

The rearrangement links TRBV18 to TRBJ1-5; a weak D match, TRBD1 (5 bases). CDR1 and CDR2 from the germline V gene are KGHSH and LQKENI. The V end lost 4 bases, the J end lost 4 bases, and 14 bases lay between the germline ends. This CDR3 contains 15 residues. The CDR3 protein is CASSLQGSGNQPQHF. CDR3 nucleotide sequence: TGTGCCAGCTCACTGCAGGGTAGTGGAAATCAGCCCCAGCATTTT.

The V gene is TRBV11-2, the J gene TRBJ2-7; D gene uncertain. The CDR3 length is 14 residues. The V end lost 4 bases, the J end lost 3 bases, and 13 bases lay between the germline ends. Germline loops: CDR1 SGHAT, CDR2 FQNNGV. CDR3 nucleotide sequence: TGTGCCAGCAGCTCTCGGTTGGCGGACTACGAGCAGTACTTC. Protein product: CASSSRLADYEQYF.

The CDR3 is CASSDGALKKETQYF. DNA of the CDR3: TGTGCCAGCAGTGATGGGGCGCTCAAGAAAGAGACCCAGTACTTC. The chain uses TRBV6-1 and TRBJ2-5; a possible D gene is TRBD1 (5 bases). The CDR3 totals 15 residues. CDR1 is MNHNS, CDR2 SASEGT, per germline. Trimming left V 3 bases short and J 3 bases short, with 14 bases between.

The rearrangement links TRBV27 to TRBJ1-4, with 7 bases aligning to TRBD1. This CDR3 has 15 residues. The germline V gene has CDR1 MNHEY and CDR2 SMNVEV (reference sequence). With 3 bases clipped from V and 8 bases from J, the junction kept 9 bases outside the gene matches. The CDR3 coding sequence is TGTGCCAGCAGTTTCGACAGGGATCTAGGGGAAAAACTGTTTTTT. Translating gives CASSFDRDLGEKLFF. Full variable domain (rest looked up from reference TRBV27 and TRBJ1-4): EAQVTQNPRYLITVTGKKLTVTCSQNMNHEYMSWYRQDPGLGLRQIYYSMNVEVTDKGDVPEGYKVSRKEKRNFPLILESPSPNQTSLYFCASSFDRDLGEKLFFGSGTQLSVL.

V gene TRBV25-1 combines with J gene TRBJ2-7, with 7 bases identical to TRBD1. The CDR3 length is 13 residues. Trimming cost V 9 bases and J 5 bases; bases outside gene matches: 10. Germline values: CDR1 MGHDK, CDR2 SYGVNS. CDR3: CASWVEGADEQYV. CDR3 nucleotides: TGTGCCAGTTGGGTCGAGGGGGCTGACGAGCAGTACGTC.

The chain carries TRBV5-4 and TRBJ2-4; D might be TRBD2 (5 bases). The V and J ends lost 4 bases and 6 bases respectively, with 14 bases between them. Germline CDR1 and CDR2: SGHNT and YYREEE (reference sequence). CDR3 length: 14 amino acids. The DNA for the CDR3 is TGTGCCAGCAGCCCCGTGGCTAGCAGAAACATTCAGTACTTC. Its protein is CASSPVASRNIQYF.

The chain joins TRBV2 to TRBJ2-2; maybe TRBD2 (5 bases). Germline V lookup: CDR1 SNHLY, CDR2 FYNNEI. V was clipped by 8 bases and J by 2 bases, with 9 bases between them. This CDR3 has 13 residues. The CDR3 region is CASAGINTGELFF. The CDR3 DNA follows: TGTGCCAGCGCCGGGATTAACACCGGGGAGCTGTTTTTT.

The chain couples TRBV12-2 to TRBJ2-5; TRBD2, the D gene given by the table, was not confirmed from the DNA. TRBV12-2 is annotated as a pseudogene. This CDR3 has 13 residues. The CDR3 DNA reads as TGTGCAAGTCGCTTAGTTAGAGGGGAGACCCAGTACTTC. Protein sequence: CASRLVRGETQYF.

CDR3 bases: TGTGCCAGCAGCCCGGGTACCGGGACAAACAATGAGCAGTTCTTC. Translating it yields CASSPGTGTNNEQFF. This chain connects TRBV7-9 to TRBJ2-1, with a possible D match to TRBD1 (6 bases). This CDR3 spans 15 amino acids. Germline-derived CDR1 and CDR2 are SEHNR and FQNEAQ (reference sequence). V shed 5 bases and J shed 5 bases, with 16 bases lying between them.

This clone was seen just once. This CDR3 reads CASSSPRGLAGASNTGELFF. Here the CDR3 DNA reads TGTGCCAGCAGTTCACCCCGTGGGCTAGCGGGAGCGTCGAACACCGGGGAGCTGTTTTTT. The chain has TRBV27 and TRBJ2-2, with 10 bases that match TRBD2. V dropped 4 bases and J dropped 0; count of bases not matched to a gene: 14. CDR3 length equals 20 residues. Germline V gene sequence: CDR1 MNHEY, CDR2 SMNVEV (reference sequence).

The rearrangement uses TRBV6-4 and TRBJ2-7; 9 nucleotides agree with TRBD2. This CDR3 is built from 15 residues. Germline CDR1 reads MRHNA; CDR2 reads SNTAGT. The trim removed 4 bases at V and 5 bases at J, leaving 9 bases unmatched. The CDR3 loop reads CASSAWREGHHEQYV. CDR3 bases: TGTGCCAGCAGTGCCTGGCGGGAGGGCCATCACGAGCAGTACGTC.

CDR3 DNA: TGTGCCAGCAGCTTGGAACAGGGCGCCCAAGAGACCCAGTACTTC. As protein: CASSLEQGAQETQYF. The chain is built from TRBV5-6 and TRBJ2-5, with a possible D match to TRBD1 (6 bases). Between the trimmed V and J ends, which lost 0 bases and 1 base, there was a span of 10 bases. In germline, CDR1 is SGHDT, CDR2 YYEEEE. This CDR3 contains 15 residues.

This clone has just a few counts. The gene calls are TRBV7-9 and TRBJ2-7, with TRBD1 matching over 7 bases. Germline assignment: CDR1 SEHNR and CDR2 FQNEAQ (reference sequence). The CDR3 has 14 residues. V lost 5 bases, J lost 2 bases, and 6 bases stayed unmatched. This CDR3 reads CASSPQGVPYEQYF. Here the CDR3 DNA reads TGTGCCAGCAGCCCCCAGGGGGTGCCCTACGAGCAGTACTTC.

The genes are TRBV27 and TRBJ2-5; D possibly corresponds to TRBD2 (7 bases). The CDR3 extends over 17 amino acids. CDR1 and CDR2 from the germline V gene are MNHEY and SMNVEV (reference sequence). Trimming shortened V by 6 bases and J by 2 bases, and 22 bases separated the two germline ends. The CDR3 is CASRPYLTGRGQETQYF. The DNA for the CDR3 is TGTGCCAGCAGACCCTACCTAACAGGGAGGGGGCAAGAGACCCAGTACTTC.

This chain joins TRBV6-5 and TRBJ1-5; D remains unclear. V was shortened by 2 bases and J by 6 bases, with 8 bases between the two germline ends. The CDR3 runs to 13 residues. Germline V CDR1 and CDR2: MNHEY, SVGAGI. The CDR3 DNA sequence: TGTGCCAGCAGTTACGGGGAGCGTCAGCCCCAGCATTTT. This codes for CASSYGERQPQHF.

The rearrangement links TRBV30 to TRBJ2-5; the D gene is possibly TRBD2 (6 bases). Trimming removed 4 bases from V and 1 base from J, with 10 bases in between. The germline CDR1 and CDR2 sequences are GTSNPN and SVGIG (reference sequence). The CDR3 is 13 amino acids. The CDR3, as DNA: TGTGCCTGGATGGGGGGAAGCCAAGAGACCCAGTACTTC. This encodes CAWMGGSQETQYF.

The chain combines TRBV29-1 with TRBJ1-1, with 10 bases identical to TRBD1. Germline CDR1 reads SQVTM; CDR2 reads ANQGSEA. The V and J ends lost 7 bases and 12 bases, in that order; junction bases with no gene match: 8. The length of the CDR3 is 11 residues. The CDR3 reads CSERQGARPFF. The CDR3 nucleotides read TGCAGCGAGCGACAGGGGGCCCGACCTTTCTTT.

The rearrangement joins TRBV27 to TRBJ1-2; tentatively, D is TRBD1 (6 bases). V was shortened by 5 bases and J by 5 bases, with 12 bases between the two germline ends. The CDR3 is made up of 13 amino acids. The germline V gene has CDR1 MNHEY and CDR2 SMNVEV (reference sequence). CDR3 region: CASSPLGGYGYTF. CDR3 sequence (DNA): TGTGCCAGCAGTCCATTAGGGGGATATGGCTACACCTTC.

The chain joins TRBV12-5 to TRBJ2-1, with 12 bases fitting TRBD2. With V trimmed by 6 bases and J by 5 bases, 8 bases remained unmatched. The CDR3 runs to 16 residues. Germline values: CDR1 LGHNT, CDR2 FRNRAP. The CDR3 is CASGSPRTSGNNEQFF. The CDR3 DNA is TGTGCTAGTGGCTCCCCCCGGACTAGCGGGAACAATGAGCAGTTCTTC.

This rearrangement joins TRBV10-1 to TRBJ2-5; D perhaps matches TRBD2 (5 bases). Germline CDR1 reads WNHNN; CDR2 reads SYGVQD (reference sequence). V was trimmed by 2 bases and J by 7 bases, leaving 11 bases between them. This CDR3 is built from 13 residues. CDR3 in DNA: TGCGCCAGCAGTGAGCAAGATGCGGGGACCCAGTACTTC. Amino acids: CASSEQDAGTQYF.

This chain uses TRBV3-1 (or the pseudogene TRBV3-2) with TRBJ1-6; 7 bases map to TRBD1. This CDR3 spans 14 amino acids. V trimming: 4 bases; J trimming: 7 bases; junction bases outside the gene matches: 4. Germline V gene sequence: CDR1 LGHDT, CDR2 YNNKEL (reference sequence). CDR3 DNA sequence: TGTGCCAGCAGCCTGGGACAGAAGAATTCACCCCTCCACTTT. Protein: CASSLGQKNSPLHF.

The chain carries TRBV10-3 and TRBJ2-2; 15 bases are shared with TRBD2. From germline, CDR1 is ENHRY and CDR2 SYGVKD. There are 17 residues in the CDR3. V was clipped by 4 bases and J by 2 bases; unmatched bases: 2. The CDR3 here is CAISGTSGRANTGELFF. The CDR3 coding sequence is TGTGCCATCAGTGGGACTAGCGGGAGGGCTAACACCGGGGAGCTGTTTTTT.

The rearrangement links TRBV11-2 to TRBJ1-4; 7 bases line up with TRBD1. The length of the CDR3 is 16 residues. Germline trimming cut 2 bases from V and 0 bases from J; bases unmatched to any gene: 3. Germline CDR1 is SGHAT and CDR2 is FQNNGV. CDR3 nucleotide sequence: TGTGCCAGCAGCTTAACAGGGACAGCAACTAATGAAAAACTGTTTTTT. Its protein is CASSLTGTATNEKLFF.

This clone was observed a single time. The rearrangement uses TRBV5-4 and TRBJ1-2, with TRBD1 matching over 8 bases. Looked up from germline, CDR1 is SGHNT and CDR2 is YYREEE (reference sequence). The J segment lost 3 bases and the V segment lost 4 bases, leaving 2 bases of the junction unmatched. This CDR3 is 13 amino acids long. Written as DNA, the CDR3 is TGTGCCAGCAGCAAGACAGGGGACTATGGCTACACCTTC. It yields the protein CASSKTGDYGYTF.

The V call is TRBV9, the J call TRBJ1-1; D is possibly TRBD1 (5 bases). Germline CDR1 and CDR2: SGDLS and YYNGEE. This CDR3 contains 15 residues. V lost 3 bases, J lost 0 bases, and 12 bases lay in between. The CDR3 here is CASSGLGALNTEAFF. The CDR3 region has the DNA TGTGCCAGCAGCGGTTTAGGGGCGCTGAACACTGAAGCTTTCTTT.